This note documents a single T cell receptor (beta chain) sequence. As processed by the authors: Counts of nucleated cells, estimated from reference gene primer amplification, were obtained. The protocol was immunoSEQ multiplex PCR, while the TCRdb copy is restricted to in-frame clones and leaves out a portion. V, J and clone size reflect that table, while D and trimming were determined from the DNA. The sample records about 40,000 clones, about four fifths being singletons. The CDR3 totals 16 residues. Germline V lookup: CDR1 SGHAT, CDR2 FQNNGV. Trimming took 6 bases from V and 1 from J, leaving 17 bases between them. The source of the sample is a study of blood T cell repertoires in COVID-19.

This sequence joins TRBV11-2 and TRBJ2-3; D is perhaps TRBD2 (6 bases). The clonotype comes from a woman aged 60-70 years with acute or convalescent COVID-19. The sample consisted of peripheral blood. The CDR3 DNA follows: TGTGCCAGCAGTCGTCAACCGGGACTCGGCACAGATACGCAGTATTTT. Translated, it gives CASSRQPGLGTDTQYF.